These 15 T cell receptor beta chains came from one sample sequenced in a study of shared clonotypes between healthy human individuals. The naive CD8 fraction comprised CD45RO-negative cells positively selected for CCR7 and excluded terminally differentiated effector memory CD45RA+ cells. Sequencing was performed with immunoSEQ multiplex PCR; in TCRdb, only in-frame clones are kept and a portion is missing. This sample has about 2.2 million clones, with just over 90% found just once. The sequenced material came from naive CD8+ T cells from PBMCs. Receptor source: a man between 18 and 29 years old in good health. Some clones in this sample may be carry-over from other donors' samples.

The rearrangement joins TRBV7-9 to TRBJ2-5; 9 bases match TRBD1. J lost 3 bases, V lost 5 bases, and 1 base had no gene match. In germline, CDR1 is SEHNR, CDR2 FQNEAQ (reference sequence). CDR3 length equals 13 residues. CDR3 region: CASSRDREETQYF. CDR3 nucleotides: TGTGCCAGCAGCCGGGACAGGGAAGAGACCCAGTACTTC.

This clone was found once. The CDR3 DNA sequence: TGTGCCAGCAGCCCATCAGGGACAGGGAGCCGTGCCGGGGAGCTGTTTTTT. Its translation is CASSPSGTGSRAGELFF. This chain links TRBV7-2 with TRBJ2-2; 9 bases are a match to TRBD1. Germline values: CDR1 SGHTA, CDR2 FQGNSA. The length of the CDR3 is 17 residues. The junction had 13 bases not matched to a gene; V was cut back by 5 bases and J by 6 bases.

V usage is TRBV19 and J usage is TRBJ1-1, with no clear D. The CDR3 has 15 amino acids. Germline V lookup: CDR1 LNHDA, CDR2 SQIVND (reference sequence). V shed 3 bases and J shed 2 bases, with 13 bases lying between them. DNA of the CDR3: TGTGCCAGTAGTATGGGCCCCTCGGGCAACACTGAAGCTTTCTTT. It specifies CASSMGPSGNTEAFF.

This chain uses TRBV6-1 with TRBJ1-1; D is uncertain. V lost 4 bases, J lost 2 bases, and 11 bases lay in between. This CDR3 has 14 residues. CDR1 and CDR2 (germline): MNHNS, SASEGT. CDR3 sequence (DNA): TGTGCCAGCAGTGCCCCCGGGTACAACACTGAAGCTTTCTTT. Translation gives CASSAPGYNTEAFF.

The rearrangement links TRBV7-8 to TRBJ2-1; 9 bases fit TRBD1. There are 15 residues in the CDR3. Germline lookup yields CDR1 SGHVS and CDR2 FQNEAQ. V was pared by 5 bases and J by 7 bases, with 9 bases of the junction left unmatched. This chain's CDR3 is CASSGPGTGWNEQFF. Here the CDR3 DNA reads TGTGCCAGCAGCGGCCCGGGGACAGGGTGGAATGAGCAGTTCTTC.

The chain has TRBV29-1 and TRBJ1-3; D call uncertain. The CDR3 contains 11 residues. Trimming removed 1 base at V and 10 bases at J, with 8 bases between. Germline values: CDR1 SQVTM, CDR2 ANQGSEA. CDR3 bases: TGCAGCGTTGAAGCCTGGGGTACCATATATTTT. It codes for CSVEAWGTIYF.

The V gene is TRBV28, the J gene TRBJ2-5, with TRBD1 as a possible D gene (6 bases). Germline V gene sequence: CDR1 MDHEN, CDR2 SYDVKM. The length of the CDR3 is 14 residues. V lost 2 bases to trimming and J lost 4 bases, with 11 bases between them. The CDR3 DNA follows: TGTGCCAGCAGTTTAAGTGACAGGACAGAGACCCAGTACTTC. Translated, it gives CASSLSDRTETQYF.

CDR3 DNA: TGTGCCAGCAGTAGGGCGGGGCAAGAGACCCAGTACTTC. This encodes CASSRAGQETQYF. The chain combines TRBV2 with TRBJ2-5; D might be TRBD2 (6 bases). The CDR3 is 13 residues long. The V end was cut by 5 bases, the J end by 2 bases, with 9 bases between. Germline CDR1 is SNHLY and CDR2 is FYNNEI. Full variable domain (rest looked up from reference TRBV2 and TRBJ2-5): EPEVTQTPSHQVTQMGQEVILRCVPISNHLYFYWYRQILGQKVEFLVSFYNNEISEKSEIFDDQFSVERPDGSNFTLKIRSTKLEDSAMYFCASSRAGQETQYFGPGTRLLVL.

The V gene is TRBV19, the J gene TRBJ2-7; 10 positions agree with TRBD2. Germline V gene data show CDR1 as LNHDA and CDR2 as SQIVND (reference sequence). The ends lost 5 bases at V and 3 bases at J; junction bases unmatched: 4. The CDR3 has 14 amino acids. CDR3 protein: CASSSAGGLYEQYF. DNA for the CDR3: TGTGCCAGTAGTTCAGCGGGAGGGCTCTACGAGCAGTACTTC.

V and J are TRBV6-5 and TRBJ2-2, with a tentative D call TRBD2 (7 bases). The germline CDR1 and CDR2 sequences are MNHEY and SVGAGI. This CDR3 has 15 amino acids. The V gene lost 7 bases and the J gene lost 3 bases, with 15 bases spanning the gap. This CDR3 is CASKDRGAYTGELFF. As DNA, the CDR3 is TGTGCCAGCAAGGACCGGGGGGCATACACCGGGGAGCTGTTTTTT.

The chain links TRBV28 to TRBJ2-1, with D possibly matching TRBD1 (5 bases). V was shortened by 6 bases and J by 13 bases, with 16 bases between the two germline ends. Germline V gives CDR1 MDHEN, CDR2 SYDVKM. The CDR3 totals 12 residues. The CDR3 is CASRNKGWGQFF. Here the CDR3 DNA reads TGTGCCAGCAGGAATAAAGGATGGGGCCAGTTCTTC.

The chain employs TRBV21-1 and TRBJ2-7; TRBD2 is taken as the D call from the table, unchecked against the DNA. TRBV21-1 is annotated as a pseudogene. The CDR3 has 15 amino acids. CDR3 residues: CASSKARRTTYVQYF. The CDR3 DNA follows: TGTGCCAGCAGCAAAGCGCGAAGGACTACCTACGTGCAGTACTTC.

As regards this clone: Other DNA sequences in the same sample also yield this CDR3. The rearrangement uses TRBV27 and TRBJ2-7; perhaps D is TRBD1 or TRBD2 (5 bases each). The germline CDR1 and CDR2 sequences are MNHEY and SMNVEV (reference sequence). V was cut by 6 bases and J by 4 bases, with 16 bases left in between. The CDR3 has 14 residues. Written as DNA, the CDR3 is TGTGCCAGCAGCCCCCGGGGCACCGATTACGAGCAGTACTTC. Its translation is CASSPRGTDYEQYF.

The rearrangement joins TRBV27 to TRBJ1-1; D gene ambiguous. Germline CDR1 reads MNHEY; CDR2 reads SMNVEV (reference sequence). The CDR3 is 15 amino acids. Trimming stripped 1 base from V and 4 bases from J, with 13 bases between. The CDR3 sequence is CASSLLSVRRTEAFF. As DNA, the CDR3 is TGTGCCAGCAGTTTATTAAGCGTCCGCCGCACTGAAGCTTTCTTT.

This chain links TRBV7-9 with TRBJ2-7; D is unresolved. Trimming removed 5 bases from V and 3 bases from J, with 11 bases in between. The CDR3 length is 13 residues. Germline-derived CDR1 and CDR2 are SEHNR and FQNEAQ (reference sequence). CDR3 protein: CASSQQNYYEQYF. The CDR3 nucleotides read TGTGCCAGCAGCCAACAGAACTACTACGAGCAGTACTTC. The variable domain in full, with the rest retrieved from reference TRBV7-9 and TRBJ2-7, is DTGVSQNPRHKITKRGQNVTFRCDPISEHNRLYWYRQTLGQGPEFLTYFQNEAQLEKSRLLSDRFSAERPKGSFSTLEIQRTEQGDSAMYLCASSQQNYYEQYFGPGTRLTVT.